One sample yielded the 13 T cell receptor beta chains listed below, sequenced in a study of OX40 agonist ivuxolimab in advanced cancers. Clones were sequenced by immunoSEQ multiplex PCR, and TCRdb holds only the in-frame ones, with some missing. The table has 91,000 or so clones, 86% seen once. The material was CD4+ or CD8+ T cells sorted from blood, obtained in a trial of the OX40 agonist ivuxolimab. The source of these receptors is an adult with an advanced solid tumor such as melanoma, head and neck, liver or kidney cancer.

V is TRBV30 and J is TRBJ1-4, with D possibly matching TRBD1 (6 bases). In germline, CDR1 is GTSNPN, CDR2 SVGIG (reference sequence). V lost 2 bases to trimming and J lost 4 bases, with 17 bases between them. The CDR3 contains 16 residues. The DNA for the CDR3 is TGTGCCTGGAGTCCCGGGACAAGGAGCGTTAATGAAAAACTGTTTTTT. This encodes CAWSPGTRSVNEKLFF.

In this sample, this clone turned up once. The junction differs from germline at one of its ends, possibly a read error. V and J are TRBV7-7 and TRBJ2-3, with D unresolved. The CDR3 extends over 13 amino acids. The germline V gene has CDR1 SSHAT and CDR2 FNYEAQ (reference sequence). CDR3 nucleotides: TGTGCTAGCAGCTTAACCCCCGAGGATACGCAGTATTTT. This encodes CASSLTPEDTQYF.

The rearrangement uses TRBV5-1 and TRBJ2-2; no firm D call. Germline CDR1 and CDR2: SGHRS and YFSETQ. The CDR3 sequence is 15 residues long. Between the trimmed V and J ends, which lost 0 bases and 4 bases, there was a span of 10 bases. The CDR3 reads CASSLEQLTTGELFF. CDR3 DNA: TGCGCCAGCAGCTTGGAACAACTAACCACCGGGGAGCTGTTTTTT.

This chain uses TRBV5-1 with TRBJ2-5; D is unresolved. Trimming pared 4 bases from V and 5 bases from J, leaving 15 bases between. This CDR3 is built from 14 residues. Germline V CDR1 and CDR2: SGHRS, YFSETQ. CDR3 protein: CASSRQGAQETQYF. CDR3 sequence (DNA): TGCGCCAGCAGCCGCCAAGGTGCCCAGGAGACCCAGTACTTC.

The V and J genes are TRBV19 and TRBJ1-5; D may be TRBD1 (6 bases). This CDR3 region has 17 residues. In germline, CDR1 is LNHDA, CDR2 SQIVND (reference sequence). V was clipped by 3 bases and J by 6 bases, with 21 bases between them. DNA of the CDR3: TGTGCCAGTAGTATCTACGGAGGGGGGGGCGGTTCTCAGCCCCAGCATTTT. Its protein product is CASSIYGGGGGSQPQHF.

The V and J genes are TRBV7-2 and TRBJ2-7, with 7 nucleotides matching TRBD2. CDR3 length: 16 amino acids. Per germline, CDR1 SGHTA and CDR2 FQGNSA. J was trimmed by 6 bases and V by 0 bases; bases with no gene match: 11. The DNA for the CDR3 is TGTGCCAGCAGCTTAGCCCGTGGGGCGGGAGAGCGCGAGCAGTACTTC. This codes for CASSLARGAGEREQYF.

The chain combines TRBV5-1 with TRBJ2-1; 11 bases align to TRBD2. The CDR3 loop spans 14 amino acids. V lost 3 bases to trimming and J lost 8 bases; unmatched junction nucleotides: 4. Germline CDR1 SGHRS, CDR2 YFSETQ. CDR3 DNA: TGCGCCAGCAGCTCCGGGACTAGCGGCGATGAGCAGTTCTTC. Translation gives CASSSGTSGDEQFF.

The chain employs TRBV4-1 and TRBJ2-2, with D possibly matching TRBD2 (6 bases). The CDR3 runs 16 residues. V lost 1 base to trimming and J lost 2 bases, with 11 bases between them. Germline V lookup: CDR1 MGHRA, CDR2 YSYEKL. The CDR3 bases are TGCGCCAGCAGCCAAGGCGCTAGCGCCAACACCGGGGAGCTGTTTTTT. As protein: CASSQGASANTGELFF.

This clone showed up just a few times. The rearrangement uses TRBV20-1 and TRBJ1-1; D remains unclear. This CDR3 region has 11 residues. V dropped 5 bases and J dropped 8 bases, with 12 bases sitting between them. Per germline, CDR1 DFQATT and CDR2 SNEGSKA (reference sequence). The CDR3 region has the DNA TGCAGTGCTCCGAGACTGCCAGAAGCTTTCTTT. Amino acids: CSAPRLPEAFF.

The chain uses TRBV19 and TRBJ2-3; maybe TRBD2 (5 bases). The CDR3 has 16 amino acids. V was pared by 6 bases and J by 1 base, with 17 bases between. The germline gives CDR1 LNHDA, CDR2 SQIVND (reference sequence). CDR3 coding DNA: TGTGCCAGTAGCAGATTTCTAGCAGCTGGCACAGATACGCAGTATTTT. Encoded protein: CASSRFLAAGTDTQYF.

CDR3 protein: CASSPGIGPDTQYF. The CDR3, as DNA: TGTGCCAGCTCCCCCGGGATCGGGCCAGATACGCAGTATTTT. The J gene is TRBJ2-3, the V gene TRBV18; possible D gene TRBD2, 5 bases. The CDR3 is 14 residues long. Trimming stripped 6 bases from V and 4 bases from J, with 14 bases between. Germline V gives CDR1 KGHSH, CDR2 LQKENI.

The genes are TRBV18 and TRBJ2-3; TRBD2 aligns across 8 bases. This CDR3 is 14 amino acids long. Germline V CDR1 and CDR2: KGHSH, LQKENI. V was clipped by 2 bases and J by 4 bases; unmatched bases: 2. The CDR3 nucleotides read TGTGCCAGCTCACCAGGGACTAGATCAGATACGCAGTATTTT. Amino acids: CASSPGTRSDTQYF.

The chain couples TRBV9 to TRBJ2-5, with D perhaps TRBD1 or TRBD2 (5 bases each). This CDR3 contains 15 residues. Germline-derived CDR1 and CDR2 are SGDLS and YYNGEE. The V gene lost 0 bases and the J gene lost 3 bases, with 12 bases spanning the gap. The CDR3: CASSVGIGDEETQYF. In DNA form, the CDR3 reads TGTGCCAGCAGCGTAGGGATAGGGGACGAAGAGACCCAGTACTTC.